A selection of T cell receptor beta chains follows, all from one sample in a study of blood T cell repertoires in COVID-19. Data came from immunoSEQ multiplex PCR; TCRdb stores just in-frame clones and leaves some out. The sample consists of approximately 250,000 clones, more than 80% of them appearing once. The sample comprised peripheral blood. These receptors originate from a man aged 30-40 years who had recovered from COVID-19. Each CDR3 is given with its conserved first and last residue. D genes are given only for firm matches. Clone size is stated in some rows and not others, as once, few, many or a class when expanded.

size: NA
V: TRBV7-2
D: NA
J: TRBJ1-2
CDR3: CASSLRSPSYGYTF
DNA: TGTGCCAGCAGCTTACGGTCTCCTTCCTATGGCTACACCTTC

size: NA
V: TRBV27
D: NA
J: TRBJ1-6
CDR3: CASSLRDTENSPLHF
DNA: TGTGCCAGCAGTTTAAGGGACACCGAAAATTCACCCCTCCACTTT

size: NA
V: TRBV7-9
D: NA
J: TRBJ2-5
CDR3: CASSLVSGSQETQYF
DNA: TGTGCCAGCAGCTTAGTTTCCGGGTCCCAAGAGACCCAGTACTTC

size: NA
V: TRBV29-1
D: NA
J: TRBJ1-2
CDR3: CSVEGVETSNYGYTF
DNA: TGCAGCGTCGAAGGGGTGGAGACCTCTAACTATGGCTACACCTTC

size: NA
V: TRBV6-5
D: TRBD1
J: TRBJ1-1
CDR3: CASSYDRVNTEAFF
DNA: TGTGCCAGCAGTTATGACAGGGTGAACACTGAAGCTTTCTTT

size: NA
V: TRBV12-3/TRBV12-4
D: NA
J: TRBJ1-2
CDR3: CASDGVANYGYTF
DNA: TGTGCCAGTGACGGGGTAGCTAACTATGGCTACACCTTC

size: NA
V: TRBV29-1
D: NA
J: TRBJ1-5
CDR3: CSVAERFNQPQHF
DNA: TGCAGCGTTGCGGAGCGTTTCAATCAGCCCCAGCATTTT

size: NA
V: TRBV10-3
D: NA
J: TRBJ2-1
CDR3: CAITRDTAYNEQFF
DNA: TGTGCCATCACCCGGGACACTGCCTACAATGAGCAGTTCTTC

size: NA
V: TRBV5-5
D: TRBD2
J: TRBJ2-7
CDR3: CASSFVETSGGASGKQYF
DNA: TGTGCCAGCAGCTTCGTGGAAACTAGCGGGGGGGCCTCTGGTAAGCAGTACTTC

size: NA
V: TRBV7-9
D: NA
J: TRBJ1-4
CDR3: CASSSAGATNEKLFF
DNA: TGTGCCAGCAGCTCGGCAGGCGCAACTAATGAAAAACTGTTTTTT

size: NA
V: TRBV4-2
D: NA
J: TRBJ1-1
CDR3: CASSHLPRNTEAFF
DNA: TGTGCCAGCAGCCACCTACCACGGAACACTGAAGCTTTCTTT

size: NA
V: TRBV10-2
D: TRBD2
J: TRBJ2-7
CDR3: CATPRAGNSHEQYF
DNA: TGCGCCACCCCTCGAGCGGGGAATTCCCACGAGCAGTACTTC

size: NA
V: TRBV4-1
D: TRBD2
J: TRBJ2-3
CDR3: CASSQERLAGASPDTQYF
DNA: TGCGCCAGCAGCCAAGAAAGACTAGCGGGGGCCTCTCCAGATACGCAGTATTTT

size: NA
V: TRBV5-8
D: TRBD1
J: TRBJ1-1
CDR3: CASSPRTGRSTEAFF
DNA: TGTGCCAGCAGCCCGCGGACAGGGAGGAGCACTGAAGCTTTCTTT

size: NA
V: TRBV5-1
D: NA
J: TRBJ1-1
CDR3: CASSFGPPGDAFF
DNA: TGCGCCAGCAGCTTTGGTCCCCCGGGGGACGCTTTCTTT

size: NA
V: TRBV6-4
D: TRBD1
J: TRBJ2-3
CDR3: CASRPGQLLTDTQYF
DNA: TGTGCCAGCAGACCGGGACAGCTCCTCACAGATACGCAGTATTTT

size: NA
V: TRBV27
D: NA
J: TRBJ2-7
CDR3: CASSGREGGYEQYF
DNA: TGTGCCAGCAGCGGGAGAGAGGGCGGCTACGAGCAGTACTTC

size: NA
V: TRBV30
D: TRBD1
J: TRBJ1-1
CDR3: CAFGTGFGGTEAFF
DNA: TGTGCCTTCGGGACAGGGTTCGGGGGCACTGAAGCTTTCTTT

size: NA
V: TRBV13
D: TRBD1
J: TRBJ1-1
CDR3: CASSLLQGALNTEAFF
DNA: TGTGCCAGCAGCTTATTACAGGGGGCTTTGAACACTGAAGCTTTCTTT

size: NA
V: TRBV12-1
D: NA
J: TRBJ1-2
CDR3: CASRTWGLVGTGDGYTF
DNA: TGTGCCAGCAGAACCTGGGGTTTAGTGGGGACAGGGGATGGCTACACCTTC

size: NA
V: TRBV15
D: NA
J: TRBJ2-7
CDR3: CATSRAYPGGHYEQYF
DNA: TGTGCCACCAGCAGAGCATATCCCGGAGGTCACTACGAGCAGTACTTC

size: NA
V: TRBV5-5
D: TRBD2
J: TRBJ2-1
CDR3: CASSSSVVSRGYNEQFF
DNA: TGTGCCAGCAGCTCCTCCGTAGTTTCGCGGGGGTACAATGAGCAGTTCTTC

size: NA
V: TRBV16
D: NA
J: TRBJ1-4
CDR3: CASSQSWPEKLFF
DNA: TGTGCCAGCAGCCAATCGTGGCCTGAAAAACTGTTTTTT

size: NA
V: TRBV27
D: TRBD2
J: TRBJ2-7
CDR3: CASSLRRGGRLAGRLYEQYF
DNA: TGTGCCAGCAGTTTAAGAAGAGGGGGGCGACTAGCGGGGAGACTGTACGAGCAGTACTTC

size: NA
V: TRBV5-6
D: NA
J: TRBJ2-2
CDR3: CASSLGENTGELFF
DNA: TGTGCCAGCAGCTTGGGAGAAAACACCGGGGAGCTGTTTTTT

size: once
V: TRBV19
D: NA
J: TRBJ2-2
CDR3: CASSIPGLNTGELFF
DNA: TGTGCCAGTAGTATACCCGGTTTGAACACCGGGGAGCTGTTTTTT

size: NA
V: TRBV7-9
D: NA
J: TRBJ1-4
CDR3: CASSHDQGEKLFF
DNA: TGTGCCAGCAGCCACGATCAGGGGGAAAAACTGTTTTTT

size: NA
V: TRBV5-6
D: NA
J: TRBJ2-7
CDR3: CASTPGGSYEQYF
DNA: TGTGCCAGCACCCCTGGCGGCTCCTACGAGCAGTACTTC

size: NA
V: TRBV7-9
D: TRBD2
J: TRBJ2-2
CDR3: CASSLLAGGFGELFF
DNA: TGTGCCAGCAGCTTACTGGCGGGGGGTTTCGGGGAGCTGTTTTTT

size: NA
V: TRBV7-9
D: TRBD1
J: TRBJ1-3
CDR3: CASSWTGSGNTIYF
DNA: TGTGCCAGCAGCTGGACAGGCTCTGGAAACACCATATATTTT

size: NA
V: TRBV10-1
D: NA
J: TRBJ1-1
CDR3: CASTNSMNTEAFF
DNA: TGCGCCAGCACCAACTCCATGAACACTGAAGCTTTCTTT

size: NA
V: TRBV30
D: NA
J: TRBJ1-2
CDR3: CAWSTWGSYGYTF
DNA: TGTGCCTGGAGTACGTGGGGCTCCTATGGCTACACCTTC

size: few
V: TRBV11-3
D: TRBD1
J: TRBJ2-2
CDR3: CASSRRTGDTGELFF
DNA: TGTGCCAGCAGCCGGCGGACAGGCGACACCGGGGAGCTGTTTTTT

size: once
V: TRBV7-2
D: TRBD2
J: TRBJ2-3
CDR3: CASSLVGGLAVKDTQYF
DNA: TGTGCCAGCAGCTTGGTGGGGGGACTAGCTGTAAAGGATACGCAGTATTTT

size: few
V: TRBV4-1
D: TRBD1
J: TRBJ2-2
CDR3: CASSPLQGAGPNGELFF
DNA: TGCGCCAGCAGCCCATTACAGGGGGCTGGACCGAACGGGGAGCTGTTTTTT

size: few
V: TRBV6-6
D: NA
J: TRBJ1-6
CDR3: CASSYYRVLSSPLHF
DNA: TGTGCCAGCAGTTACTATCGAGTCCTGTCCTCACCCCTCCACTTT

size: once
V: TRBV7-9
D: TRBD1
J: TRBJ2-7
CDR3: CASSSSRDRIPYEQYF
DNA: TGTGCCAGCAGCTCGTCCCGGGACAGGATCCCCTACGAGCAGTACTTC

size: NA
V: TRBV5-1
D: TRBD1
J: TRBJ1-2
CDR3: CASSLWTGGGYGYTF
DNA: TGCGCCAGCAGTCTCTGGACAGGGGGCGGCTATGGCTACACCTTC

size: NA
V: TRBV20-1
D: TRBD2
J: TRBJ2-5
CDR3: CSASGGSSGGARETQYF
DNA: TGCAGTGCTAGTGGAGGATCGAGCGGGGGGGCCAGGGAGACCCAGTACTTC

size: NA
V: TRBV3-1/TRBV3-2
D: NA
J: TRBJ2-5
CDR3: CASSPGQETQYF
DNA: TGTGCCAGCAGCCCGGGGCAAGAGACCCAGTACTTC

size: NA
V: TRBV29-1
D: NA
J: TRBJ1-4
CDR3: CSVGDGTPGGEKLFF
DNA: TGCAGCGTTGGCGACGGGACGCCGGGAGGGGAAAAACTGTTTTTT

size: NA
V: TRBV10-3
D: TRBD2
J: TRBJ2-7
CDR3: CAISHRGGSYEQYF
DNA: TGTGCCATCTCCCACCGGGGGGGCAGCTACGAGCAGTACTTC

size: NA
V: TRBV12-3/TRBV12-4
D: TRBD1
J: TRBJ1-1
CDR3: CASTPTGEEAFF
DNA: TGTGCCAGCACCCCGACAGGGGAAGAAGCTTTCTTT

size: NA
V: TRBV7-2
D: TRBD2
J: TRBJ2-1
CDR3: CASTDSLAGGDNEQFF
DNA: TGTGCCAGCACCGATTCCCTAGCGGGGGGGGACAATGAGCAGTTCTTC

size: NA
V: TRBV19
D: NA
J: TRBJ1-6
CDR3: CASNQLGQGGVGSYNSPLHF
DNA: TGTGCCAGTAATCAATTAGGGCAGGGAGGCGTTGGCTCCTATAATTCACCCCTCCACTTT

size: NA
V: TRBV12-3/TRBV12-4
D: NA
J: TRBJ1-6
CDR3: CASSYSNSPLHF
DNA: TGTGCCAGCAGTTACAGTAATTCACCCCTCCACTTT

size: NA
V: TRBV7-2
D: NA
J: TRBJ2-2
CDR3: CASSSVANTGELFF
DNA: TGTGCCAGCAGCTCCGTCGCGAACACCGGGGAGCTGTTTTTT

size: NA
V: TRBV7-8
D: NA
J: TRBJ2-3
CDR3: CASSLWGVTRGVSTDTQYF
DNA: TGTGCCAGCAGCTTATGGGGGGTGACTAGGGGAGTAAGCACAGATACGCAGTATTTT

size: once
V: TRBV5-1
D: TRBD1
J: TRBJ1-2
CDR3: CASSLVPKGQPYGYTF
DNA: TGCGCCAGCAGCTTGGTCCCGAAGGGACAGCCCTATGGCTACACCTTC

size: NA
V: TRBV27
D: NA
J: TRBJ2-5
CDR3: CASSLWSGEETQYF
DNA: TGTGCCAGCAGTTTATGGTCCGGGGAAGAGACCCAGTACTTC

size: NA
V: TRBV19
D: NA
J: TRBJ1-2
CDR3: CASSIYTALGYGYTF
DNA: TGTGCCAGTAGTATATACACAGCATTGGGCTATGGCTACACCTTC

size: NA
V: TRBV6-1
D: TRBD1
J: TRBJ1-2
CDR3: CASSEAGGARGYTF
DNA: TGTGCCAGCAGTGAGGCAGGGGGAGCACGAGGCTACACCTTC

size: NA
V: TRBV29-1
D: TRBD1
J: TRBJ1-2
CDR3: CSVTPRQGGYTF
DNA: TGCAGCGTCACCCCCCGACAGGGAGGCTACACCTTC

size: NA
V: TRBV5-4
D: TRBD2
J: TRBJ2-7
CDR3: CASSPRLAGANPQYF
DNA: TGTGCCAGCAGCCCTCGACTAGCGGGGGCCAACCCGCAGTACTTC

size: NA
V: TRBV3-1/TRBV3-2
D: NA
J: TRBJ2-7
CDR3: CARETGSYEQYF
DNA: TGTGCCAGAGAAACAGGATCCTACGAGCAGTACTTC

size: NA
V: TRBV4-3
D: NA
J: TRBJ1-5
CDR3: CASSQEVGQGYNQPQHF
DNA: TGCGCCAGCAGCCAAGAAGTAGGGCAGGGTTACAATCAGCCCCAGCATTTT

size: NA
V: TRBV10-3
D: NA
J: TRBJ1-5
CDR3: CAISETLGGGKNQPQHF
DNA: TGTGCCATCAGTGAAACCCTCGGGGGAGGTAAGAATCAGCCCCAGCATTTT